The clone carrying this TCR beta chain showed up many times. Germline CDR1 SGHRS, CDR2 YFSETQ. The length of the CDR3 is 14 residues. The ends were cut back, 4 bases at V and 5 bases at J, with 14 bases in the middle. Every patient had bone marrow sampled while the disease was active. From around 440 ng of RNA, a library with molecular barcoded alpha/delta and beta/gamma adaptors was made. TCRdb called the reads again in MiXCR, with one record for every CDR3 protein. The sample consists of approximately 37,000 distinct CDR3 sequences, approximately 14% of them appearing once. The data are from a study of read filtering for tumor transcriptome and immune sequencing. The wider study: Among patients, some 17 were male and about 15 female, aged roughly 40 to 90 (mean roughly 63). Transcriptome libraries were built from DNase-treated RNA. R-ISS stage counts were 8 for I, around 17 for II, six or seven for III.

The chain combines TRBV5-1 with TRBJ2-3; D is tentatively TRBD1 or TRBD2 (6 bases each). The TCR sequence derives from a donor aged 40 or older with multiple myeloma. The sample consisted of a population of CD138-negative cells sorted from bone marrow. In DNA form, the CDR3 reads TGCGCCAGCAGCCAACAGGGCGGGATAGATACGCAGTATTTT. This sequence encodes CASSQQGGIDTQYF.